This TCR beta chain was sequenced for a study of cytomegalovirus exposure and HLA in healthy donors. General observations from the study: TCR sequences were mostly rare, though some public TCRs occurred in many donors. TCR beta chain V- and J-gene trimming was linked, in a later analysis, to a missense variant in DCLRE1C. The only immune exposure information that was available was CMV serostatus.

In the case of this clone: Its antigen is undetermined.

The CDR3 sequence is 16 residues long. The junction had 5 bases not matched to a gene; V was cut back by 5 bases and J by 0 bases. The V gene's germline CDR1 is LNHDA and CDR2 SQIVND (reference sequence). The PCR made use of 60 Vbeta and 13 Jbeta primers. The method was immunoSEQ multiplex PCR; TCRdb's version includes in-frame clones alone and lacks a portion of them. The table includes 100,000 to 150,000 clones, around 81% detected once. At collection, donors were nominally healthy, but unrecorded immune exposures were probable. The gene calls are TRBV19 and TRBJ2-7, with 12 bases identical to TRBD2. The TCR was taken from a man between 18 and 35 years old in good health and CMV-seronegative. The sequenced sample consisted of PBMCs. Here the CDR3 DNA reads TGTGCCAGTAGTTCCTGGACTAGCGGGGTCTCCTACGAGCAGTACTTC. Residues: CASSSWTSGVSYEQYF.